What follows describes a single T cell receptor beta chain. Its antigen is not known. This sample was included in a study of shared clonotypes between healthy human individuals. About the study: Participating donors consisted of two women and a few men aged 18 to 49.

CD4+ cells were split into CD45RA+ naive and CD45RA-negative memory subsets. The CDR3 extends over 14 amino acids. In germline, CDR1 is SNHLY, CDR2 FYNNEI. V lost 7 bases and J lost 2; bases outside the gene matches: 6. General study results and limits: Limited genetic and exposure-history diversity came from having few donors. The sharing of roughly 5% of naive CD4 clonotypes was seen across a handful of donors.

The table came from immunoSEQ multiplex PCR; TCRdb's copy has only in-frame clones and leaves some out. Counted here are approximately 980,000 clones, more than 75% occurring once; the ten biggest clones make up approximately 1.5%. The receptor was derived from a man aged 18 to 29 in good health. Sequencing was carried out using memory CD4+ T cells sorted from blood. Subset meaning: CD45RA-negative fraction. V and J are TRBV2 and TRBJ2-3; 7 bases are a match to TRBD2. The CDR3 here is CASKFGGSTDTQYF. CDR3 sequence (DNA): TGTGCCAGCAAGTTCGGGGGGTCCACAGATACGCAGTATTTT.